The following is a T cell receptor (beta chain) sequence with its context. Its antigen is as yet unknown. Produced via immunoSEQ multiplex PCR; TCRdb's table is partial and in-frame only. Of 70,000 or so clones listed, about 88% were seen once; the top ten hold 1.3%. The sample belongs to a study of T cells in localized non-small cell lung cancer. The study, taken as a whole, reports: Investigators sequenced only a single tumor region, leaving heterogeneity possible. The appearance of a median approximately 57 of the top 100 tumor clones was seen in adjacent lung. Longer overall survival associated with higher blood T cell density; shorter survival with higher adjacent-lung clonality. Maximal T cell clonality occurred in uninvolved adjacent lung, with tumor ranking below it.

The CDR3 is 17 residues long. Germline CDR1 is MGHRA and CDR2 is YSYEKL. The trim removed 0 bases at V and 4 bases at J, leaving 9 bases unmatched. The TCR comes from a female donor older than 55 with stage I lung adenocarcinoma. This chain joins TRBV4-1 and TRBJ1-2, with TRBD1 matching 9 bases. Sequences were derived from peripheral blood, sampled before any cancer treatment. The CDR3 DNA reads TGCGCCAGCAGCCAAGAGGGGACAGGGCACCGCGGCTATGGCTACACCTTC. This encodes CASSQEGTGHRGYGYTF.